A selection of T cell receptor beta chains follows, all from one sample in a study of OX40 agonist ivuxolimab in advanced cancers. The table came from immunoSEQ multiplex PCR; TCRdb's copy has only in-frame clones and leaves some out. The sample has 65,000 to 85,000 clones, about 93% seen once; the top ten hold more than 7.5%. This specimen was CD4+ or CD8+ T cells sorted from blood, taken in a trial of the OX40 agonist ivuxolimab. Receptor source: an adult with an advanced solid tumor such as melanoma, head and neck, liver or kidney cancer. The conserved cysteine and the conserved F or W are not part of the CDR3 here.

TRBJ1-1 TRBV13 ASSHPLNEAF
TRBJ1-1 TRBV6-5 ASSRTGTTEAF
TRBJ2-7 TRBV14 ASSQVGQGTYEQY
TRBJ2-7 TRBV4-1 ASSWGGENYEQY
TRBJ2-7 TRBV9 ASSVAAAPYEQY
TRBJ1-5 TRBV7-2 ASSLIPDSNQPQH
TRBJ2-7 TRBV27 ASSSRAYEQY
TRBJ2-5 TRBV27 ASSVTGLQETQY
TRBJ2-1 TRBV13 ASSFSTSGPNEQF
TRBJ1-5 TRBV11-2 ASNSGSSQPQH
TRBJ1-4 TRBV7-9 ASSPPNMNRGKLF
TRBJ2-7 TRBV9 ASSAFLGAGEQY
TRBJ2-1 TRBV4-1 ASSNSGGIRDEQF
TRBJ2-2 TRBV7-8 ASSLGIAGELF
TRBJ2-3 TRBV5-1 ASSPGTGGITDTQY
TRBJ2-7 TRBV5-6 ASSLASGYEQY
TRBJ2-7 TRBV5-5 ASSVESPYEQY
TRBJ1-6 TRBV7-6 ASSLVQDNSPLH
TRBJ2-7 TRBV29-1 SVEDQYTYEQY
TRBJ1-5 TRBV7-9 ASSGGQGINQPQH